Below, one T cell receptor beta chain is given with its context. This specimen belongs to a study of blood T cell repertoires in COVID-19. Study summary: Sites across the United States, Italy and Spain contributed samples from acute and convalescent COVID-19. PBMCs, B-cell-depleted T cells, or T cells were the source of the cDNA or gDNA that made up the material.

Germline V gives CDR1 SNHLY, CDR2 FYNNEI. The CDR3 has 14 amino acids. Trimming removed 3 bases from V and 7 bases from J, with 13 bases in between. Original methodology: Reference gene primers were amplified, and this amplification served to estimate nucleated cell counts. The method was immunoSEQ multiplex PCR; TCRdb's version includes in-frame clones alone and lacks a portion of them. The V and J calls and clone size come from that table; D and trimming were worked out from the DNA. The top ten hold 1.5% to 1.8% of the sample, which has 110,000 or so clones, about 84% seen once. The rearrangement links TRBV2 to TRBJ1-5, with a possible D match to TRBD1 (5 bases). Input material: peripheral blood. The source is a man aged 50-60 years with acute or convalescent COVID-19. Here the CDR3 reads CASSETAESQPQHF. DNA of the CDR3: TGTGCCAGCAGTGAGACAGCCGAGAGCCAGCCCCAGCATTTT. The full variable domain, rest sourced from reference TRBV2 and TRBJ1-5, is EPEVTQTPSHQVTQMGQEVILRCVPISNHLYFYWYRQILGQKVEFLVSFYNNEISEKSEIFDDQFSVERPDGSNFTLKIRSTKLEDSAMYFCASSETAESQPQHFGDGTRLSIL.